This entry lists 8 T cell receptor beta chains sequenced from one sample in a study of T cells in Graves' hyperthyroidism and ophthalmopathy. The CDR3 regions of TCR beta were amplified from RNA transcripts. First-round RT-PCR targeting the TCR CDR3 was performed with the HTBI primer set. TCRdb passed the multiplex PCR reads through MiXCR, listing each CDR3 protein once. The sample consists of around 350,000 distinct CDR3 sequences, 15% to 20% of them appearing once. Sequences were obtained from blood. All receptors derive from a woman aged 18 to 35 with Graves' hyperthyroidism.

As for this clonotype: It may be a read error: a sequence one base away is much more abundant. The CDR3 protein is CATSFPGQETQYF. CDR3 bases: TGCGCCACCAGCTTTCCGGGACAAGAGACCCAGTACTTC. The V and J genes are TRBV5-1 and TRBJ2-5; D is perhaps TRBD2 (5 bases). Germline loops: CDR1 SGHRS, CDR2 YFSETQ. The CDR3 covers 13 residues.

This clonotype was detected ten times or more. The rearrangement uses TRBV19 and TRBJ2-2; D is ambiguous. The CDR3 runs to 16 residues. The germline V gene encodes CDR1 LNHDA and CDR2 SQIVND (reference sequence). V lost 7 bases to trimming and J lost 5 bases, with 20 bases between them. In DNA form, the CDR3 reads TGTGCCAGTACCGCACTTGGTGCCGGTAGGACCGGGGAGCTGTTTTTT. The encoded protein is CASTALGAGRTGELFF.

This clonotype was detected a few times. This chain joins TRBV10-3 and TRBJ2-3; TRBD2 matches 9 bases. This CDR3 region has 13 residues. The V gene end was trimmed by 8 bases and the J gene end by 4 bases; junction bases not matched to a gene: 4. In germline, CDR1 is ENHRY, CDR2 SYGVKD. This CDR3 reads CAIATSGSDTQYF. The CDR3 nucleotides read TGTGCCATCGCGACTAGCGGATCAGATACGCAGTATTTT.

The V gene is TRBV6-1, the J gene TRBJ2-7; 9 nucleotides align to TRBD1. The germline CDR1 and CDR2 sequences are MNHNS and SASEGT. This CDR3 contains 14 residues. The V gene end was trimmed by 2 bases and the J gene end by 6 bases; junction bases not matched to a gene: 5. The chain's CDR3 is CASSEWGQGSEQYF. The CDR3 DNA is TGTGCCAGCAGTGAATGGGGACAGGGCTCCGAGCAGTACTTC.

Many counts were recorded for this clonotype. The chain combines TRBV12-3 or TRBV12-4 with TRBJ2-2, with no clear D. Trimming cost V 5 bases and J 5 bases, with 9 bases left between them. This CDR3 comprises 13 residues. CDR3 DNA sequence: TGTGCCAGCAGTAGGAAGGAGACCGGGGAGCTGTTTTTT. This translates into CASSRKETGELFF.

The CDR3 reads CSASDRKAGQPQHF. The CDR3 bases are TGCAGTGCTAGCGACAGGAAGGCGGGTCAGCCCCAGCATTTT. The chain has TRBV20-1 and TRBJ1-5; weak D call: TRBD1 (6 bases). CDR1 is DFQATT and CDR2 is SNEGSKA in the germline V gene (reference sequence). Trimming left V 3 bases short and J 6 bases short, with 15 bases between. The length of the CDR3 is 14 residues.

This clonotype was seen repeatedly, ten times or more. V is TRBV29-1 and J is TRBJ2-5; 13 bases align to TRBD2. The germline gives CDR1 SQVTM, CDR2 ANQGSEA. This CDR3 contains 15 residues. The trim removed 6 bases at V and 4 bases at J, leaving 8 bases unmatched. The CDR3 loop reads CSVATSGGARETQYF. The CDR3 coding sequence is TGCAGCGTCGCCACTAGCGGGGGGGCGCGAGAGACCCAGTACTTC.

This clonotype was seen many times. The CDR3 region is CASSRFGTAQETQYF. As DNA, the CDR3 is TGTGCCAGCAGCCGTTTCGGGACAGCCCAAGAGACCCAGTACTTC. The chain combines TRBV6-1 with TRBJ2-5; 7 nucleotides agree with TRBD1. Germline V lookup: CDR1 MNHNS, CDR2 SASEGT. The CDR3 extends over 15 amino acids. J lost 1 base, V lost 6 bases, and 8 bases had no gene match.